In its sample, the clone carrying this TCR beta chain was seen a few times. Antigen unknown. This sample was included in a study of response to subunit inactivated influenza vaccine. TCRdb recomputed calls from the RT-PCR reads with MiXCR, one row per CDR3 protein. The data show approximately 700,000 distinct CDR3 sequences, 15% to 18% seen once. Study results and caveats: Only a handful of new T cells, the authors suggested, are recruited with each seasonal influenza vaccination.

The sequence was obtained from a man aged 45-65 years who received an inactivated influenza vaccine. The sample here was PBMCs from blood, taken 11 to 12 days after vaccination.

CDR3 protein: CASSLIGPAFSYEQYF. The CDR3 DNA reads as TGTGCCAGCAGCTTAATCGGGCCAGCCTTTTCTTACGAGCAGTACTTC. The rearrangement joins TRBV11-1 to TRBJ2-7; no firm D call. The CDR3 sequence is 16 residues long. The germline CDR1 and CDR2 sequences are SGHAT and FQDESV (reference sequence). Trimming stripped 2 bases from V and 4 bases from J, with 18 bases between.